What follows are 28 T cell receptor beta chains derived from one specimen sequenced in a study of blood T cell repertoires in COVID-19. TCRdb's copy holds only in-frame clones and misses some; the assay was immunoSEQ multiplex PCR. The sample includes 150,000 to 200,000 clones, 85% of them seen just once. Sequencing was performed on peripheral blood. The receptors were gathered from a human donor with acute or convalescent COVID-19. The donor label of this sample is uncertain.

The V and J genes are TRBV25-1 and TRBJ1-2; tentative D call: TRBD1 (5 bases). The CDR3 consists of 13 residues. CDR1 MGHDK and CDR2 SYGVNS come from the germline V gene. V lost 3 bases to trimming and J lost 5 bases, with 10 bases between them. Written as DNA, the CDR3 is TGTGCCAGCAGTGATAGAGGGACTTATGGCTACACCTTC. This translates into CASSDRGTYGYTF.

This sequence joins TRBV7-9 and TRBJ1-2; tentative D call: TRBD1 (6 bases). Per germline, CDR1 SEHNR and CDR2 FQNEAQ (reference sequence). V was pared by 0 bases and J by 6 bases, with 14 bases between. CDR3 length: 15 residues. The CDR3 DNA reads as TGTGCCAGCAGCTTAGCCGTCGGGCAGGGGCATGGCTACACCTTC. Translation gives CASSLAVGQGHGYTF.

The chain couples TRBV6-2 or TRBV6-3 to TRBJ2-2, with TRBD1 as a possible D gene (5 bases). The CDR3 contains 18 residues. Trimming removed 5 bases at V and 4 bases at J, with 23 bases between. CDR1 is MNHEY and CDR2 is SVGEGT in the germline V gene. The chain's CDR3 is CASSPPLYHRTFTGELFF. As DNA, the CDR3 is TGTGCCAGCAGTCCCCCCTTATACCATAGGACATTCACCGGGGAGCTGTTTTTT.

CDR3 sequence reads: CASRRQASTAAYEQYF. The DNA for the CDR3 is TGTGCCAGCAGACGTCAAGCCTCGACAGCCGCCTACGAGCAGTACTTC. V and J are TRBV28 and TRBJ2-7; D perhaps matches TRBD1 (5 bases). This CDR3 has 16 residues. The germline gives CDR1 MDHEN, CDR2 SYDVKM. V lost 6 bases, J lost 2 bases, and 20 bases lay in between.

The chain recombines TRBV18 with TRBJ1-1, with D tentatively TRBD1 (5 bases). The V gene lost 4 bases and the J gene lost 11 bases, with 17 bases spanning the gap. There are 13 residues in the CDR3. CDR1 KGHSH and CDR2 LQKENI come from the germline V gene. DNA of the CDR3: TGTGCCAGCTCACTAGCCGCAGGGCAGGAGGCTTTCTTT. Its translation: CASSLAAGQEAFF.

The CDR3 DNA reads as TGTGCCAGCAGTCCAGGGGATACACCTAAATACACCTTC. Its protein is CASSPGDTPKYTF. The rearrangement joins TRBV12-3 or TRBV12-4 to TRBJ1-2; D is perhaps TRBD1 (6 bases). The CDR3 is 13 amino acids. Deletions cut 5 bases from V and 11 bases from J, with 18 bases between.

The chain has TRBV6-2 or TRBV6-3 and TRBJ2-7, with D maybe TRBD1 (5 bases). The CDR3 sequence is 17 residues long. Germline loops: CDR1 MNHEY, CDR2 SVGEGT. V was trimmed by 0 bases and J by 1 base, leaving 16 bases between them. The CDR3 here is CASSYSIPTQGSYEQYF. DNA of the CDR3: TGTGCCAGCAGTTACTCGATCCCGACGCAGGGTTCCTACGAGCAGTACTTC.

This chain uses TRBV5-8 with TRBJ1-2, with 7 nucleotides matching TRBD1. The CDR3 consists of 15 residues. Germline CDR1 and CDR2: SGHTS and YDEGEE. V lost 0 bases and J lost 5; bases outside the gene matches: 7. The DNA for the CDR3 is TGTGCCAGCAGCTTGGCCGGTTGGACAGGTTATGGCTACACCTTC. Protein: CASSLAGWTGYGYTF.

The chain links TRBV5-1 to TRBJ2-1, with TRBD2 identical over 9 bases. CDR1 and CDR2 from the germline V gene are SGHRS and YFSETQ. The CDR3 runs to 16 residues. The ends lost 0 bases at V and 5 bases at J; junction bases unmatched: 6. CDR3 region: CASSLDGRGGNNEQFF. The CDR3 region has the DNA TGCGCCAGCAGCTTGGACGGGCGGGGGGGCAACAATGAGCAGTTCTTC.

The rearrangement joins TRBV10-3 to TRBJ1-1; TRBD1 matches at 7 bases. V lost 6 bases, J lost 7 bases, and 8 bases stayed unmatched. The length of the CDR3 is 13 residues. Germline CDR1 ENHRY, CDR2 SYGVKD. DNA of the CDR3: TGTGCCATCAGGGACCGGGACAGAAATGAAGCTTTCTTT. This translates into CAIRDRDRNEAFF.

V gene TRBV6-6 combines with J gene TRBJ1-3; D may be TRBD1 (6 bases). Germline CDR1 reads MNHNY; CDR2 reads SVGAGI (reference sequence). Trimming cost V 0 bases and J 4 bases, with 10 bases left between them. The length of the CDR3 is 15 residues. CDR3 in amino acids: CASSYSQGTGNTIYF. The CDR3 DNA is TGTGCCAGCAGTTACTCACAGGGTACCGGAAACACCATATATTTT.

This chain links TRBV6-6 with TRBJ2-5; D is perhaps TRBD1 (6 bases). Germline values: CDR1 MNHNY, CDR2 SVGAGI (reference sequence). The CDR3 runs 14 residues. Trimming pared 3 bases from V and 4 bases from J, leaving 12 bases between. In DNA form, the CDR3 reads TGTGCCAGCAGTTATATTCAGGGGATAGAGACCCAGTACTTC. Protein product: CASSYIQGIETQYF.

There are a few counts of this clone. The CDR3 here is CASRYGELFF. The CDR3 region has the DNA TGTGCCAGCAGATACGGGGAGCTGTTTTTT. V and J are TRBV6-1 and TRBJ2-2; D is unresolved. The CDR3 contains 10 residues. V was cut by 6 bases and J by 7 bases, with 3 bases left in between. The germline CDR1 and CDR2 sequences are MNHNS and SASEGT.

Concerning this clone: Germline is not matched at one junction end, which may reflect a read error. The chain combines TRBV5-1 with TRBJ2-3; D call uncertain. The CDR3 is 17 amino acids. The germline CDR1 and CDR2 sequences are SGHRS and YFSETQ. CDR3 sequence reads: CASSLEGSRPPGDTQYF. CDR3 sequence (DNA): TGCGCCAGCAGTTTGGAAGGTAGCCGACCCCCGGGAGATACGCAGTATTTT.

The chain combines TRBV20-1 with TRBJ1-1, with a possible D match to TRBD1 (6 bases). The germline V and J ends were trimmed by 6 bases and 7 bases, with 12 bases remaining between them. This CDR3 is 11 amino acids long. Germline values: CDR1 DFQATT, CDR2 SNEGSKA (reference sequence). The CDR3 nucleotides are TGCAGTGCCTCCCGGACAGTTGAAGCTTTCTTT. Residues: CSASRTVEAFF.

Only a few counts were recorded for this clone. The gene calls are TRBV4-2 and TRBJ1-1; unclear D gene. There are 14 residues in the CDR3. The germline V gene has CDR1 LGHNA and CDR2 YNFKEQ. Trimming cost V 1 base and J 1 base, with 7 bases left between them. The CDR3 region has the DNA TGTGCCAGCAGCCAAGTAACGGGGAACACTGAAGCTTTCTTT. This gives the protein CASSQVTGNTEAFF.

This clone was counted only a few times. The rearrangement joins TRBV5-4 to TRBJ1-6; 9 positions agree with TRBD1. Losses at the gene ends were 4 bases for V and 7 bases for J; bases not matched to a gene: 6. CDR3 length: 15 amino acids. CDR1 SGHNT and CDR2 YYREEE come from the germline V gene (reference sequence). The CDR3 protein is CASSQQGALNSPLHF. CDR3 DNA sequence: TGTGCCAGCAGCCAACAGGGGGCCTTAAATTCACCCCTCCACTTT.

In DNA, the CDR3 is TGTGCCAGCAGCTCCCTTGGGACTAGCGGTGCGGAGACCCAGTACTTC. It encodes CASSSLGTSGAETQYF. The chain joins TRBV7-6 to TRBJ2-5, with 11 nucleotides matching TRBD2. After removal of 4 bases from V and 5 bases from J, the junction contained 9 bases not matched to a gene. From germline, CDR1 is SGHVS and CDR2 FNYEAQ. CDR3 length: 16 amino acids.

The rearrangement joins TRBV6-5 to TRBJ1-1; 9 nucleotides align to TRBD1. Germline V CDR1 and CDR2: MNHEY, SVGAGI. Trimming at V came to 4 bases and at J to 6 bases, leaving 6 bases not matched to a gene. There are 14 residues in the CDR3. CDR3 region: CASSSRQGGAEAFF. The DNA for the CDR3 is TGTGCCAGCAGTTCCCGACAGGGGGGAGCTGAAGCTTTCTTT.

This chain joins TRBV19 and TRBJ1-2; 10 bases fit TRBD1. In germline, CDR1 is LNHDA, CDR2 SQIVND (reference sequence). The CDR3 totals 18 residues. The V gene end was trimmed by 5 bases and the J gene end by 4 bases; junction bases not matched to a gene: 16. The CDR3 bases are TGTGCCAGTAGTGCCCGCACCGGGACAGGGGAATCAAGCTATGGCTACACCTTC. Translated, it gives CASSARTGTGESSYGYTF.

The V call is TRBV4-3, the J call TRBJ2-3, with 7 bases fitting TRBD2. The CDR3 is 19 residues long. V gave up 0 bases and J gave up 4 bases; unmatched junction bases: 16. Germline V CDR1 and CDR2: LGHNA, YSLEER. This chain's CDR3 is CASSQEGLSGGKRSDTQYF. DNA for the CDR3: TGCGCCAGCAGCCAAGAAGGGCTCTCCGGGGGGAAAAGGTCAGATACGCAGTATTTT.

CDR3 DNA sequence: TGTGCCAGCAGTTTTGACAGGGGAGGCACTGAAGCTTTCTTT. Its translation: CASSFDRGGTEAFF. The chain employs TRBV27 and TRBJ1-1; 8 bases fit TRBD1. This CDR3 region has 14 residues. V was pared by 3 bases and J by 4 bases, with 4 bases of the junction left unmatched. Germline V gene lookup returns CDR1 MNHEY and CDR2 SMNVEV (reference sequence).

The V gene is TRBV5-6, the J gene TRBJ2-5; a weak D match, TRBD2 (5 bases). With 4 bases removed from V and 2 bases from J, the gap between germline ends came to 9 bases. Looked up from germline, CDR1 is SGHDT and CDR2 is YYEEEE. The CDR3 totals 13 residues. CDR3 residues: CASSLPGQETQYF. The CDR3 coding sequence is TGTGCCAGCAGCCTCCCGGGACAAGAGACCCAGTACTTC.

J is TRBJ1-5 and V is TRBV19, with 8 bases that match TRBD1. J was trimmed by 3 bases and V by 4 bases; bases with no gene match: 8. The CDR3 is 16 amino acids. The germline V gene has CDR1 LNHDA and CDR2 SQIVND (reference sequence). CDR3 loop: CASSNGQGRANQPQHF. The CDR3 DNA follows: TGTGCCAGTAGTAATGGACAGGGAAGGGCCAATCAGCCCCAGCATTTT.

The chain recombines TRBV6-1 with TRBJ1-6, with a tentative D call TRBD1 (5 bases). Germline-derived CDR1 and CDR2 are MNHNS and SASEGT. CDR3 size: 17 residues. Deletions cut 3 bases from V and 0 bases from J, with 12 bases between. The CDR3 coding sequence is TGTGCCAGCAGTGATTTTACAGGAAGCTCCTATAATTCACCCCTCCACTTT. It is translated as CASSDFTGSSYNSPLHF.

CDR3 loop: CASSFGSRGSRWYQPQHF. CDR3 coding DNA: TGTGCCAGCAGTTTCGGGAGCAGGGGGTCAAGATGGTATCAGCCCCAGCATTTT. The chain joins TRBV6-2 or TRBV6-3 to TRBJ1-5; TRBD1 matches at 7 bases. Per the germline V gene, CDR1 is MNHEY and CDR2 is SVGEGT. This CDR3 spans 18 amino acids. V lost 4 bases, J lost 5 bases, and 17 bases stayed unmatched.

In the case of this clone: The missing conserved phenylalanine or tryptophan at the end of this CDR3 makes a read error likely. The chain employs TRBV6-6 and TRBJ1-2, with D perhaps TRBD1 (6 bases). Germline V lookup: CDR1 MNHNY, CDR2 SVGAGI (reference sequence). Trimming took 7 bases from V and 2 from J, leaving 11 bases between them. This CDR3 spans 13 amino acids. CDR3 sequence: CASTQDSNYGYTL. CDR3 DNA: TGTGCCAGCACTCAGGACAGCAACTATGGCTACACCCTC.

The chain carries TRBV27 and TRBJ1-3, with D uncertain. CDR1 and CDR2 (germline): MNHEY, SMNVEV (reference sequence). The CDR3 contains 16 residues. Trimming removed 0 bases at V and 4 bases at J, with 13 bases between. CDR3 nucleotides: TGTGCCAGCAGTTTATCCGGGAGAATGACCGGAAACACCATATATTTT. It is translated as CASSLSGRMTGNTIYF.